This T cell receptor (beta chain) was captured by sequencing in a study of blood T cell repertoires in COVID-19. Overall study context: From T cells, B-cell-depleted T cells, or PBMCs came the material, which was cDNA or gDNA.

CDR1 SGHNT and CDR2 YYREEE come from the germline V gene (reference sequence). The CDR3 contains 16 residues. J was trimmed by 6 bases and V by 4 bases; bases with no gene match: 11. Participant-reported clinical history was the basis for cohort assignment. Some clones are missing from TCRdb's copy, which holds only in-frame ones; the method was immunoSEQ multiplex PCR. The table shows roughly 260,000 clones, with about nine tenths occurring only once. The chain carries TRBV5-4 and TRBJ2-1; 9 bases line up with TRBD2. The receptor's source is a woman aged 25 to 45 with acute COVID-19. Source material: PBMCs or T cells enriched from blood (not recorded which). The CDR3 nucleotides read TGTGCCAGCAGCCCCCCGCCGCGGGGGGGCCCCAATGAGCAGTTCTTC. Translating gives CASSPPPRGGPNEQFF.